This T cell receptor (beta chain) was profiled in a study of response to subunit inactivated influenza vaccine. TCRdb redid the calling of the RT-PCR reads with MiXCR, one entry per CDR3 protein. The profile shows around 520,000 distinct CDR3 sequences, over 25% of them singletons. Germline V gene lookup returns CDR1 SQVTM and CDR2 ANQGSEA. Trimming took 4 bases from V and 5 from J; bases not matched to a gene: 2. This CDR3 region has 13 residues. The rearrangement links TRBV29-1 to TRBJ1-5, with TRBD1 matching over 10 bases. This specimen consisted of CD4+ T cells sorted from PBMCs, obtained about 5 days after vaccination. The receptor was derived from a man in his fifties or sixties who received an inactivated influenza vaccine. The CDR3 coding sequence is TGCAGCGTTGGACAGGGGGCCGATCAGCCCCAGCATTTT. Protein: CSVGQGADQPQHF.